This TCR beta chain was sequenced for a study of blood T cell repertoires in COVID-19. As for the study in general: Samples of COVID-19 (acute and convalescent) were obtained from the United States, Italy and Spain. From T cells, B-cell-depleted T cells, or PBMCs came the material, which was cDNA or gDNA.

All enrollees were roughly 18 to 95 years old and from under 25 US areas. Participant-given clinical history determined each cohort assignment. Method: immunoSEQ multiplex PCR; TCRdb's copy keeps in-frame clones and lacks some. This sample has fewer than 350,000 clones, with 85% to 90% found just once. Germline CDR1 and CDR2: LGHNA and YNFKEQ. V lost 0 bases to trimming and J lost 4 bases; unmatched junction nucleotides: 3. The CDR3 extends over 15 amino acids. Sequenced: PBMCs or T cells enriched from blood (not recorded which). The chain uses TRBV4-2 and TRBJ2-3; 8 bases map to TRBD2. This receptor was taken from a woman aged 18-29 years with acute COVID-19. The CDR3 loop is CASSQEAGVPDTQYF. The CDR3, as DNA: TGTGCCAGCAGCCAAGAAGCGGGAGTACCAGATACGCAGTATTTT.